This T cell receptor beta chain originates from a study of blood T cell repertoires in COVID-19. In the study overall: Material from acute and convalescent COVID-19 was sourced from the United States, Italy and Spain. PBMCs, B-cell-depleted T cells, or T cells were the source of the cDNA or gDNA that made up the material.

The CDR3 spans 15 residues. The germline V gene has CDR1 SGHAT and CDR2 FQNNGV. With 6 bases removed from V and 2 bases from J, the gap between germline ends came to 17 bases. In the original workflow: Reference gene primers were amplified, and this amplification served to estimate nucleated cell counts. Method: immunoSEQ multiplex PCR; TCRdb's copy keeps in-frame clones and lacks some. Clone size and the V and J calls come from that table; the DNA yielded D and trimming. This table holds hundreds of thousands of clones, more than 80% found once. Only one count was recorded for this clone. Sequencing input: peripheral blood. The chain employs TRBV11-2 and TRBJ2-7; a possible D gene is TRBD1 (6 bases). This TCR derives from a man in his forties with acute or convalescent COVID-19. The CDR3 spells CASSFQGMSPYEQYF. The CDR3 coding sequence is TGTGCCAGCAGTTTCCAGGGGATGAGTCCCTACGAGCAGTACTTC.